This T cell receptor (beta chain) was identified during a study of cytomegalovirus exposure and HLA in healthy donors. Vbeta (60) and Jbeta (13) primers were used in the PCR. TCRdb keeps only in-frame clones here, not all; method: immunoSEQ multiplex PCR. In the table there are 180,000 or so clones, approximately 80% of which are singletons. The study, taken as a whole, reports: Many donors shared some public TCRs, even though most TCR sequences were rare. Earlier analysis yielded a pattern in which most TCR beta V segments were productive about 90% or about 30% of the time. In a later analysis, V- and J-gene trimming of beta chains associated with a DCLRE1C missense variant, replicated independently.

A word on this clone: Its target is not known.

This TCR was sampled from a girl under 18 in good health and CMV-seropositive. The sequencing sample was made of PBMCs.

CDR3: CASSASGWEAYYYGYTF. As DNA, the CDR3 is TGTGCCAGCAGTGCCTCAGGGTGGGAAGCCTATTACTATGGCTACACCTTC. The V call is TRBV27, the J call TRBJ1-2; D might be TRBD1 (5 bases). The V end was cut by 5 bases, the J end by 3 bases, with 22 bases between. This CDR3 contains 17 residues. Germline CDR1 reads MNHEY; CDR2 reads SMNVEV (reference sequence).